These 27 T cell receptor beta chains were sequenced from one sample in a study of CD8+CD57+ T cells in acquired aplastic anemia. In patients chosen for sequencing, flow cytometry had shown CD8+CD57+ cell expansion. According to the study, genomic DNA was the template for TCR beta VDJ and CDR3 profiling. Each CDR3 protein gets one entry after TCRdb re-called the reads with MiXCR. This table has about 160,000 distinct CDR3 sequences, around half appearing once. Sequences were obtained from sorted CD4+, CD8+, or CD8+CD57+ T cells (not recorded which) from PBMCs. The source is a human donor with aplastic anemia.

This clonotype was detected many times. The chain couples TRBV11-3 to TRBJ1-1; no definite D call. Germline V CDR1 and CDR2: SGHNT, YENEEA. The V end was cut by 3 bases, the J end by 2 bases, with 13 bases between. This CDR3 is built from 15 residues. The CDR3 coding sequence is TGTGCCAGCAGCTTCGGCGCAAAGAGAAACACTGAAGCTTTCTTT. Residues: CASSFGAKRNTEAFF.

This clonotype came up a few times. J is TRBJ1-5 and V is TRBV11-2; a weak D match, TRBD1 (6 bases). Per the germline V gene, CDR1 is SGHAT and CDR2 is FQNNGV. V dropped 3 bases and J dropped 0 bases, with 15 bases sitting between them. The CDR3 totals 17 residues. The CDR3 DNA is TGTGCCAGCAGCTTTGGACAGTTTCAGGGTAGCAATCAGCCCCAGCATTTT. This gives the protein CASSFGQFQGSNQPQHF.

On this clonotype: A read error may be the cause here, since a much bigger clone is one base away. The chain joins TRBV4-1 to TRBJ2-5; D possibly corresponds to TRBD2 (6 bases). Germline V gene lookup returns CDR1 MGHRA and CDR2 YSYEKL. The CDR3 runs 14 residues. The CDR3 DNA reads TGCGCCAGCGGCCAAGTCGGGGGTCAAGAGACCCAGTACTTC. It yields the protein CASGQVGGQETQYF.

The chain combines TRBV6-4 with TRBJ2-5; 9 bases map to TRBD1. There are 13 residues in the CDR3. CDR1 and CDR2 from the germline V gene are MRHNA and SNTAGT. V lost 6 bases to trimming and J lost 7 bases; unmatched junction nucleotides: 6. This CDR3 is CASRGTGTVTQYF. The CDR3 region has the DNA TGTGCCAGCAGGGGGACAGGGACGGTGACCCAGTACTTC.

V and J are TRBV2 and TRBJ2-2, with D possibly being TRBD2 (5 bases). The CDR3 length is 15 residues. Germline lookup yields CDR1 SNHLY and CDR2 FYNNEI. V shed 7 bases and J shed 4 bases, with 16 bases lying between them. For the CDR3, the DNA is TGTGCCAGCAAGGTGGAGGCGTCGGGCACCGGGGAGCTGTTTTTT. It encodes CASKVEASGTGELFF. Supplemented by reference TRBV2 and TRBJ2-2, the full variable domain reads EPEVTQTPSHQVTQMGQEVILRCVPISNHLYFYWYRQILGQKVEFLVSFYNNEISEKSEIFDDQFSVERPDGSNFTLKIRSTKLEDSAMYFCASKVEASGTGELFFGEGSRLTVL.

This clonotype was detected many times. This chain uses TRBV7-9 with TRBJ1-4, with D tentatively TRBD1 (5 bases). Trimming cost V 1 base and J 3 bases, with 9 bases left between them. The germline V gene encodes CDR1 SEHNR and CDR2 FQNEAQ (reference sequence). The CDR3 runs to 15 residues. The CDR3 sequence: CASSLGGASNEKLFF. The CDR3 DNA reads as TGTGCCAGCAGCTTAGGAGGGGCCTCTAATGAAAAACTGTTTTTT. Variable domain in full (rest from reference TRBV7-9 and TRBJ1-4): DTGVSQNPRHKITKRGQNVTFRCDPISEHNRLYWYRQTLGQGPEFLTYFQNEAQLEKSRLLSDRFSAERPKGSFSTLEIQRTEQGDSAMYLCASSLGGASNEKLFFGSGTQLSVL.

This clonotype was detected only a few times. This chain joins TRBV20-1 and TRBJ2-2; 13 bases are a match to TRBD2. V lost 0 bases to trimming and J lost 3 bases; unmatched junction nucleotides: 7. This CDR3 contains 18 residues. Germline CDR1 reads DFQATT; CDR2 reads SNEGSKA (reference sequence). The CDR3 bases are TGCAGTGCTAGAGATTCGACTAGCGGGGGGTATGACACCGGGGAGCTGTTTTTT. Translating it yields CSARDSTSGGYDTGELFF.

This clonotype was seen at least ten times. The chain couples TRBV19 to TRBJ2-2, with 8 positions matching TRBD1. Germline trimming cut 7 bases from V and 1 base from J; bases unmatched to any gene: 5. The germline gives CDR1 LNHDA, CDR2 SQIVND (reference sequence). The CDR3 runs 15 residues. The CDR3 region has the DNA TGTGCCAGTAAGAACGGGACAGGGAACACCGGGGAGCTGTTTTTT. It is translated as CASKNGTGNTGELFF.

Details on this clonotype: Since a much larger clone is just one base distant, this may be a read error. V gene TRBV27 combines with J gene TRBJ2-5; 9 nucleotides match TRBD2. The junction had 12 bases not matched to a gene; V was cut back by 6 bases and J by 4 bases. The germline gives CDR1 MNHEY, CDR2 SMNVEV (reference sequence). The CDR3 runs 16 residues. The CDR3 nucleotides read TGTGCCAGCAGCTCGACATTAGCGGGAGAGCGAGAGACCCAGTACTTC. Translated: CASSSTLAGERETQYF.

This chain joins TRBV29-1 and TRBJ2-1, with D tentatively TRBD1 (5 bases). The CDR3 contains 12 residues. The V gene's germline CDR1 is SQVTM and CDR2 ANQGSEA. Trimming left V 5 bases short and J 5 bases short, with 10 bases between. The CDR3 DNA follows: TGCAGCGTTCACAGGTTCAACAATGAGCAGTTCTTC. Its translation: CSVHRFNNEQFF.

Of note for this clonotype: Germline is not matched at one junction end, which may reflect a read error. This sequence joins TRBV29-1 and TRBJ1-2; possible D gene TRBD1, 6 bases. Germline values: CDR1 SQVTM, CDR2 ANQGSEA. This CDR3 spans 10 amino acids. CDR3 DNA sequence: TGCAGCGTTGCAGGAGGGGGTCGGGCCTTC. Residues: CSVAGGGRAF.

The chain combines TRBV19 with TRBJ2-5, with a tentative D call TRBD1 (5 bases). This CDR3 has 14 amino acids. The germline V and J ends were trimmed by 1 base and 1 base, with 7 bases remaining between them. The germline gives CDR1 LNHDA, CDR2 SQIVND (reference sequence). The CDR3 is CASSIGQGQETQYF. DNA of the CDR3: TGTGCCAGTAGTATAGGCCAGGGCCAAGAGACCCAGTACTTC.

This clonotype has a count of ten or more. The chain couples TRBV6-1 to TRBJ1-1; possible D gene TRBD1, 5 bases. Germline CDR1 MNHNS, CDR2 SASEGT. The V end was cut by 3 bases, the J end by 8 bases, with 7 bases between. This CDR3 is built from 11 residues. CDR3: CASSEGGEAFF. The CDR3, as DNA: TGTGCCAGCAGTGAGGGGGGAGAAGCTTTCTTT.

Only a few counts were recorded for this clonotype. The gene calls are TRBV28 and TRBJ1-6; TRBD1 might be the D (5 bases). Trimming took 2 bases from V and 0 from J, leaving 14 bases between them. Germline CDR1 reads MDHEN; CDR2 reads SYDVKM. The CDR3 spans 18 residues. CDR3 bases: TGTGCCAGCAGTTTACCCGACAGCCCGAGCTCCTATAATTCACCCCTCCACTTT. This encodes CASSLPDSPSSYNSPLHF.

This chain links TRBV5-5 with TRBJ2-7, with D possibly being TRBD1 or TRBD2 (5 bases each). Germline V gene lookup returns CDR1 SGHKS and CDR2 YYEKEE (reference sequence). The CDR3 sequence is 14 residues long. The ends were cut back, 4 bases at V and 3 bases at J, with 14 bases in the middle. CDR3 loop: CASSQRGRYYEQYF. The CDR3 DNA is TGTGCCAGCAGCCAAAGGGGACGGTACTACGAGCAGTACTTC.

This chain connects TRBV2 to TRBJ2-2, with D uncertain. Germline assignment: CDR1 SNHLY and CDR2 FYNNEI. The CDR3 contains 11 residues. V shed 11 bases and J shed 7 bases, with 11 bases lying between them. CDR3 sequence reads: CACRPIGELFF. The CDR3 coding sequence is TGTGCCTGCCGCCCCATCGGGGAGCTGTTTTTT.

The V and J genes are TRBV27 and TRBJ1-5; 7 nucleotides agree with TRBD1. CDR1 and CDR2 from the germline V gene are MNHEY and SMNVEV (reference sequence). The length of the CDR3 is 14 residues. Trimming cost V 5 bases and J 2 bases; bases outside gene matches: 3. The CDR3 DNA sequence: TGTGCCAGCAGTAGAACAGGGGGCAATCAGCCCCAGCATTTT. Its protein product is CASSRTGGNQPQHF.

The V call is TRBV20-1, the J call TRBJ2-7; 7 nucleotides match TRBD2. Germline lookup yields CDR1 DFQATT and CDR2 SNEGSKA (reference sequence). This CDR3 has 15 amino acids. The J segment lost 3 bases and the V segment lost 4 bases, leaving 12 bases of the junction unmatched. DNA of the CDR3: TGCAGTGCTACGGGGAGGGGCGGGAGTAGCTACGAGCAGTACTTC. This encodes CSATGRGGSSYEQYF.

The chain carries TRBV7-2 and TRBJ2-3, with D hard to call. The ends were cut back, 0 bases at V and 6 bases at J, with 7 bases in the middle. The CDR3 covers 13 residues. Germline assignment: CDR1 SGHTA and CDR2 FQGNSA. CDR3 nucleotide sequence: TGTGCCAGCAGCTTAGCTACAAGGGATACGCAGTATTTT. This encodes CASSLATRDTQYF.

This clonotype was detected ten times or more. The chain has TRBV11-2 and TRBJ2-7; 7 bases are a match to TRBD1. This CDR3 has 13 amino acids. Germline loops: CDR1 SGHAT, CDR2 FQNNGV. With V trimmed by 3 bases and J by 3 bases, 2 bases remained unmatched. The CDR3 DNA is TGTGCCAGCAGCTTGGGACAGTTCTACGAGCAGTACTTC. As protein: CASSLGQFYEQYF.

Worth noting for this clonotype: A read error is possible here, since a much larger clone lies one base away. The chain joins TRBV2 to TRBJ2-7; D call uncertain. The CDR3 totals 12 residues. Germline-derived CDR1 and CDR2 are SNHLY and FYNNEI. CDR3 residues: CASQSPAYGQYF. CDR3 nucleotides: TGTGCCAGCCAATCTCCCGCCTACGGGCAGTACTTC.

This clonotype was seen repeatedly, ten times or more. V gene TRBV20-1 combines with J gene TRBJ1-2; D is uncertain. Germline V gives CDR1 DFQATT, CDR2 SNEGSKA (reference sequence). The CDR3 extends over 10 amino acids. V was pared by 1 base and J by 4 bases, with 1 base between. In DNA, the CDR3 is TGCAGTGCTAGAGCCTATGGCTACACCTTC. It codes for CSARAYGYTF.

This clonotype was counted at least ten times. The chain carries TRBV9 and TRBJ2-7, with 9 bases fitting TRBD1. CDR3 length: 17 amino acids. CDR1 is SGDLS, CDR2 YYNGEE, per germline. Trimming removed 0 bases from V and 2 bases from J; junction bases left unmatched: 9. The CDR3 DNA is TGTGCCAGCAGCGTAGATGCGGACAGGGGAGACCCCTACGAGCAGTACTTC. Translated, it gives CASSVDADRGDPYEQYF. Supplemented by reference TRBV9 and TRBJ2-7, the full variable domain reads DSGVTQTPKHLITATGQRVTLRCSPRSGDLSVYWYQQSLDQGLQFLIQYYNGEERAKGNILERFSAQQFPDLHSELNLSSLELGDSALYFCASSVDADRGDPYEQYFGPGTRLTVT.

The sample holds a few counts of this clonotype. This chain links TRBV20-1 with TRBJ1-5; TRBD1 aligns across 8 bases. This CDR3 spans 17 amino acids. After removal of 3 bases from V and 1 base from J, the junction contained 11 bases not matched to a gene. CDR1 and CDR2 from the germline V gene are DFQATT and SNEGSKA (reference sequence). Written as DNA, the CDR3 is TGCAGTGCTAGTCTGGGACAGGAGGCCCGCAGCAATCAGCCCCAGCATTTT. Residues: CSASLGQEARSNQPQHF.

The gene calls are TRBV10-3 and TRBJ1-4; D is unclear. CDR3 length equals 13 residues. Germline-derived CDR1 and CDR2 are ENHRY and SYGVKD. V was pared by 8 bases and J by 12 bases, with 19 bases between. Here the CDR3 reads CAIGVRNGGELFF. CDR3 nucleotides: TGTGCCATCGGGGTCAGAAATGGTGGGGAACTGTTTTTT.

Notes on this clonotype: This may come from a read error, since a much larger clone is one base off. Written as DNA, the CDR3 is TGTGCCATCAGTCCGGACCCCAACGCCTACACAGATACGCAGTATTTT. This codes for CAISPDPNAYTDTQYF. V is TRBV10-3 and J is TRBJ2-3, with D unresolved. Germline loops: CDR1 ENHRY, CDR2 SYGVKD. V was trimmed by 5 bases and J by 2 bases, leaving 17 bases between them. The CDR3 has 16 residues.

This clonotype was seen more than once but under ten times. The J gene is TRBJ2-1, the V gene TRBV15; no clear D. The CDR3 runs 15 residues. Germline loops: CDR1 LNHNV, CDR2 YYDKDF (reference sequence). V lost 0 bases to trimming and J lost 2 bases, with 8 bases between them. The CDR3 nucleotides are TGTGCCACCAGCAGAGATTCTGGGACCTACAATGAGCAGTTCTTC. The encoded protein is CATSRDSGTYNEQFF.